These T cell receptor beta chains were read from a single sample in a study of shared clonotypes between healthy human individuals. The method was immunoSEQ multiplex PCR; TCRdb's version includes in-frame clones alone and lacks a portion of them. The sample carries a few hundred thousand clones, about 97% recorded once. The sequenced sample was naive CD4+ T cells sorted from blood. Source of these receptors: a woman under 40 in good health. Each CDR3 is given with its conserved first and last residue. Fields, in order: clone size, J gene, D gene, V gene, CDR3 length, CDR3 protein, CDR3 DNA. The D gene is left open where the match is weak. Some rows have no size entry. The others give once, few or many, or a class for an expanded clone.

-,TRBJ1-2,TRBD1,TRBV28,14,CASKEGQGRNGYTF,TGTGCCAGCAAAGAAGGACAGGGGAGGAATGGCTACACCTTC
-,TRBJ1-1,-,TRBV29-1,13,CSVGRQLNTEAFF,TGCAGCGTTGGGAGACAGTTGAACACTGAAGCTTTCTTT
-,TRBJ1-5,-,TRBV7-1,14,CASSRQGPYQPQHF,TGTGCCAGCAGCCGCCAGGGACCTTATCAGCCCCAGCATTTT
-,TRBJ2-5,TRBD2,TRBV2,12,CASSLAGETQYF,TGTGCCAGCAGTTTAGCGGGAGAGACCCAGTACTTC
-,TRBJ1-3,-,TRBV5-1,14,CASSSAADGRTIYF,TGCGCCAGCAGCTCAGCCGCCGACGGTCGCACCATATATTTT
once,TRBJ2-5,TRBD2,TRBV5-1,16,CASSLALLAGQETQYF,TGCGCCAGCAGCTTGGCGCTCCTAGCGGGACAAGAGACCCAGTACTTC
-,TRBJ1-1,-,TRBV6-5,16,CASSYSGKGFPTEAFF,TGTGCCAGCAGTTACTCGGGGAAGGGGTTTCCCACTGAAGCTTTCTTT
-,TRBJ1-5,-,TRBV30,13,CAWTARGDQPQHF,TGTGCCTGGACCGCGAGGGGGGATCAGCCCCAGCATTTT
-,TRBJ2-7,TRBD2,TRBV29-1,13,CSVVRIAGGEQYF,TGCAGCGTTGTTCGGATAGCGGGAGGCGAGCAGTACTTC
-,TRBJ1-4,-,TRBV2,15,CASSVFQGQDEKLFF,TGTGCCAGCAGTGTTTTCCAGGGCCAAGACGAAAAACTGTTTTTT
-,TRBJ2-7,-,TRBV4-1,13,CASRGPGSYEQYF,TGCGCCAGCAGGGGTCCGGGATCCTACGAGCAGTACTTC
-,TRBJ2-7,TRBD2,TRBV4-1,16,CASSQESGSQMYEQYF,TGCGCCAGCAGCCAAGAAAGCGGGAGCCAGATGTACGAGCAGTACTTC
-,TRBJ2-7,-,TRBV27,14,CASSLGGGPYEQYF,TGTGCCAGCAGTTTAGGCGGAGGGCCCTACGAGCAGTACTTC
-,TRBJ2-7,TRBD1,TRBV28,14,CASRRTGQAVEQYF,TGTGCCAGCAGAAGGACCGGACAGGCTGTAGAGCAGTACTTC
-,TRBJ1-6,-,TRBV6-5,15,CASRKGRQVISPLHF,TGTGCCAGCAGGAAGGGGAGACAGGTCATATCACCCCTCCACTTT
-,TRBJ1-1,-,TRBV7-9,14,CASSLEAMNTEAFF,TGTGCCAGCAGCTTAGAAGCAATGAACACTGAAGCTTTCTTT
once,TRBJ1-2,-,TRBV28,12,CASSLYNYGYTF,TGTGCCAGCAGTTTATATAACTATGGCTACACCTTC
-,TRBJ2-1,-,TRBV2,11,CASSEYNEQFF,TGTGCCAGCAGTGAATACAATGAGCAGTTCTTC
-,TRBJ2-6,-,TRBV5-8,19,CASSLLVGSIPSGANVLTF,TGTGCCAGCAGCTTGCTGGTTGGCAGCATCCCCTCTGGGGCCAACGTCCTGACTTTC
-,TRBJ1-6,TRBD1,TRBV2,16,CASREPGTVTRSPLHF,TGTGCCAGCAGAGAACCGGGGACAGTCACTAGGTCACCCCTCCACTTT
-,TRBJ1-1,-,TRBV28,14,CASSLWVGYTEAFF,TGTGCCAGCAGTTTATGGGTGGGGTACACTGAAGCTTTCTTT
-,TRBJ2-7,-,TRBV18,15,CASSPPAGRSYEQYF,TGTGCCAGCTCACCACCGGCAGGGCGATCCTACGAGCAGTACTTC
-,TRBJ1-2,-,TRBV7-8,15,CASSPRPGRDEGYTF,TGTGCCAGCAGCCCGCGCCCGGGGAGGGATGAGGGCTACACCTTC
-,TRBJ2-3,-,TRBV29-1,13,CSVDSRDTDTQYF,TGCAGCGTTGACAGCAGGGACACAGATACGCAGTATTTT
-,TRBJ2-7,-,TRBV19,12,CASSSRTGEQYF,TGTGCCAGTAGTAGTCGAACGGGGGAGCAGTACTTC
-,TRBJ1-4,-,TRBV11-2,16,CASSRRRDPREEKLFF,TGTGCCAGCAGCCGCCGTCGGGATCCCCGGGAGGAAAAACTGTTTTTT
-,TRBJ2-5,TRBD1,TRBV7-9,16,CASSPRTGGTGETQYF,TGTGCCAGCAGCCCACGGACAGGGGGCACGGGAGAGACCCAGTACTTC
-,TRBJ2-7,TRBD1,TRBV6-1,15,CASSERTGTVYEQYF,TGTGCCAGCAGTGAAAGGACCGGGACAGTCTACGAGCAGTACTTC
-,TRBJ2-7,-,TRBV6-5,15,CASRRNREPSYEQYF,TGTGCCAGCAGGAGAAACAGGGAACCCTCCTACGAGCAGTACTTC
-,TRBJ2-3,-,TRBV29-1,12,CSQAEGTDTQYF,TGCAGCCAGGCAGAGGGCACAGATACGCAGTATTTT
-,TRBJ2-3,-,TRBV7-9,13,CASSLVLTDTQYF,TGTGCCAGCAGCTTAGTCCTTACAGATACGCAGTATTTT
-,TRBJ2-5,-,TRBV27,16,CASSLFFGGKGETQYF,TGTGCCAGCAGTTTATTTTTCGGAGGGAAGGGGGAGACCCAGTACTTC
-,TRBJ1-1,-,TRBV28,13,CASSLSGPVHGFF,TGTGCCAGCAGTTTATCCGGGCCCGTCCATGGTTTCTTT
-,TRBJ1-2,-,TRBV4-2,13,CASSQDVVYGYTF,TGTGCCAGCAGCCAGGACGTAGTGTATGGCTACACCTTC
-,TRBJ1-1,TRBD1,TRBV6-1,17,CASSVLSDRWGNTEAFF,TGTGCCAGCAGTGTTTTATCGGACAGGTGGGGGAACACTGAAGCTTTCTTT
-,TRBJ1-2,TRBD1,TRBV6-1,17,CASSDSGQGLRLYGYTF,TGTGCCAGCAGTGATTCCGGACAGGGCCTCCGTCTCTATGGCTACACCTTC
-,TRBJ2-7,TRBD2,TRBV5-1,15,CASSYGTSGSYEQYF,TGCGCCAGCAGCTACGGGACTAGCGGGAGTTACGAGCAGTACTTC
-,TRBJ1-4,-,TRBV28,14,CAAGGRGLYEKLFF,TGTGCCGCCGGGGGTCGCGGGTTGTACGAAAAACTGTTTTTT
-,TRBJ2-1,TRBD2,TRBV7-8,13,CASSLEREGEQFF,TGTGCCAGCAGCTTAGAGAGGGAGGGGGAGCAGTTCTTC
-,TRBJ2-7,TRBD1,TRBV19,14,CASSPGTGGDEQYF,TGTGCCAGTAGTCCAGGGACAGGGGGCGACGAGCAGTACTTC
-,TRBJ1-5,-,TRBV7-9,14,CASSQQGSNQPQHF,TGTGCCAGCAGCCAACAGGGTAGCAATCAGCCCCAGCATTTT
once,TRBJ1-3,TRBD1,TRBV23-1,15,CARIPGTGAGNTIYF,TGCGCCAGAATCCCCGGGACAGGGGCTGGAAACACCATATATTTT
-,TRBJ2-3,TRBD2,TRBV11-2,16,CASSLGLAGNSDTQYF,TGTGCCAGCAGCTTGGGACTAGCGGGAAACTCAGATACGCAGTATTTT